These T cell receptor beta chains were read from a single sample in a study of technical replicates of blood from a few donors. Method: immunoSEQ multiplex PCR; TCRdb's copy keeps in-frame clones and lacks some. The table includes around 68,000 clones, 95% to 97% detected once. The sequencing sample was made of T cells isolated from PBMCs. These receptors all stem from a human donor in good health. The CDR3 runs from the conserved cysteine through the conserved F or W. The order of the fields is CDR3 protein, CDR3 DNA, V gene, clone size, D gene, J gene. D genes are given only for firm matches. Clone size is stated in some rows and not others, as once, few, many or a class when expanded.

CDR3: CASSLGQGALSDTQYF
DNA: TGTGCCAGCAGCTTAGGACAGGGGGCGCTTTCGGATACGCAGTATTTT
V: TRBV5-6
size: once
D: TRBD1
J: TRBJ2-3

CDR3: CASSQLPLEGNEQFF
DNA: TGCGCCAGCAGCCAATTACCGTTGGAGGGGAATGAGCAGTTCTTC
V: TRBV4-1
size: NA
D: NA
J: TRBJ2-1

CDR3: CASSWDRSTDTQYF
DNA: TGTGCCAGCAGCTGGGACAGGAGTACAGATACGCAGTATTTT
V: TRBV7-2
size: NA
D: TRBD1
J: TRBJ2-3

CDR3: CASSFLGGKTDTQYF
DNA: TGTGCCAGCAGTTTCTTAGGGGGTAAGACAGATACGCAGTATTTT
V: TRBV28
size: NA
D: NA
J: TRBJ2-3

CDR3: CASSPRHLAGNTGELFF
DNA: TGTGCCAGCTCACCGCGGCATCTAGCGGGGAACACCGGGGAGCTGTTTTTT
V: TRBV18
size: NA
D: TRBD2
J: TRBJ2-2

CDR3: CASSQNRGRPNYGYTF
DNA: TGTGCCAGCAGCCAAAACCGGGGGAGGCCTAACTATGGCTACACCTTC
V: TRBV14
size: NA
D: NA
J: TRBJ1-2

CDR3: CASSLSSEQYF
DNA: TGTGCCAGCAGTTTATCTAGTGAGCAGTACTTC
V: TRBV28
size: NA
D: NA
J: TRBJ2-7

CDR3: CASSSGLAGARNNEQFF
DNA: TGTGCTAGCAGCTCGGGACTAGCGGGAGCCAGAAACAATGAGCAGTTCTTC
V: TRBV7-7
size: NA
D: TRBD2
J: TRBJ2-1

CDR3: CASSTGGQGYEQYF
DNA: TGTGCCAGCAGTACAGGGGGACAGGGTTACGAGCAGTACTTC
V: TRBV27
size: NA
D: TRBD1
J: TRBJ2-7

CDR3: CASSHSGSYNEQFF
DNA: TGTGCCAGCAGTCATAGCGGCTCCTACAATGAGCAGTTCTTC
V: TRBV5-4
size: NA
D: NA
J: TRBJ2-1

CDR3: CAWSVGSGGLYGYTF
DNA: TGTGCCTGGAGTGTCGGCTCGGGCGGACTCTATGGCTACACCTTC
V: TRBV30
size: NA
D: NA
J: TRBJ1-2

CDR3: CASSSSRQGGEEKLFF
DNA: TGTGCCAGCAGCTCCTCCAGACAGGGCGGAGAGGAAAAACTGTTTTTT
V: TRBV7-9
size: NA
D: TRBD1
J: TRBJ1-4

CDR3: CASTTRRNTGELFF
DNA: TGTGCCAGCACCACTCGGAGGAACACCGGGGAGCTGTTTTTT
V: TRBV7-8
size: NA
D: NA
J: TRBJ2-2

CDR3: CASTPGNGYTF
DNA: TGTGCCAGCACCCCCGGGAACGGCTACACCTTC
V: TRBV2
size: NA
D: NA
J: TRBJ1-2

CDR3: CASSLMIGRGNEQYF
DNA: TGCGCCAGCAGCTTGATGATTGGGAGGGGGAACGAGCAGTACTTC
V: TRBV5-1
size: NA
D: NA
J: TRBJ2-7

CDR3: CASSLSALAIRYEQYF
DNA: TGTGCCAGCAGTCTTAGCGCCCTAGCGATAAGGTACGAGCAGTACTTC
V: TRBV7-2
size: NA
D: NA
J: TRBJ2-7

CDR3: CAWSVLLFTEAFF
DNA: TGTGCCTGGAGTGTACTCTTGTTCACTGAAGCTTTCTTT
V: TRBV30
size: NA
D: NA
J: TRBJ1-1

CDR3: CSVRTSGRVGETQYF
DNA: TGCAGCGTTAGGACTAGCGGGAGGGTGGGAGAGACCCAGTACTTC
V: TRBV29-1
size: NA
D: TRBD2
J: TRBJ2-5

CDR3: CSVSGGAGDTGELFF
DNA: TGCAGCGTCTCGGGGGGCGCGGGAGACACCGGGGAGCTGTTTTTT
V: TRBV29-1
size: once
D: NA
J: TRBJ2-2

CDR3: CASSLPIEAPYNEQFF
DNA: TGTGCCAGCAGCTTGCCGATCGAAGCGCCCTACAATGAGCAGTTCTTC
V: TRBV5-6
size: NA
D: NA
J: TRBJ2-1